The next 23 T cell receptor beta chains were all read from a single sample in a study of radiation and T cells in renal cell carcinoma. Method: immunoSEQ multiplex PCR; TCRdb's copy keeps in-frame clones and lacks some. The sample carries roughly 45,000 clones, about 84% recorded once. Time point specified: blood 4 weeks post-SBRT, at nephrectomy. Indicated treatment: 15 Gy SBRT to primary tumor, nephrectomy 4 weeks later. Sample: blood, taken from a patient whose treatment included radiotherapy and nephrectomy. All receptors come from a woman between 65 and 79 years old with renal cell carcinoma.

The chain has TRBV7-9 and TRBJ2-1, with TRBD2 matching 9 bases. CDR3 size: 15 residues. With V trimmed by 1 base and J by 10 bases, 8 bases remained unmatched. The germline CDR1 and CDR2 sequences are SEHNR and FQNEAQ (reference sequence). The DNA for the CDR3 is TGTGCCAGCAGCTTAGGCGGGGTTAGCGGGGGAGAGCAGTTCTTC. Its translation: CASSLGGVSGGEQFF.

The gene calls are TRBV6-5 and TRBJ2-7, with D possibly being TRBD2 (5 bases). Trimming took off 0 bases at V and 7 bases at J, with 10 bases between the two ends. The CDR3 has 13 amino acids. The germline V gene has CDR1 MNHEY and CDR2 SVGAGI. The CDR3 sequence: CASSYSGEEEQYF. The CDR3 DNA reads TGTGCCAGCAGTTACTCGGGAGAGGAGGAGCAGTACTTC.

The chain combines TRBV7-9 with TRBJ2-7; possible D gene TRBD1, 7 bases. V lost 2 bases and J lost 5, with 10 bases in between. Germline V gene lookup returns CDR1 SEHNR and CDR2 FQNEAQ (reference sequence). The CDR3 extends over 13 amino acids. The chain's CDR3 is CASSLQGGDEQYF. CDR3 nucleotide sequence: TGTGCCAGCAGCTTACAGGGGGGAGACGAGCAGTACTTC.

J is TRBJ2-2 and V is TRBV7-9; D not certain. Germline-derived CDR1 and CDR2 are SEHNR and FQNEAQ (reference sequence). The CDR3 contains 13 residues. V shed 5 bases and J shed 5 bases, with 9 bases lying between them. CDR3: CASSGHTTGELFF. The CDR3 DNA reads TGTGCCAGCAGCGGGCACACTACCGGGGAGCTGTTTTTT. Supplemented by reference TRBV7-9 and TRBJ2-2, the full variable domain reads DTGVSQNPRHKITKRGQNVTFRCDPISEHNRLYWYRQTLGQGPEFLTYFQNEAQLEKSRLLSDRFSAERPKGSFSTLEIQRTEQGDSAMYLCASSGHTTGELFFGEGSRLTVL.

The CDR3 region is CASSLGSTYEQYF. The CDR3 DNA follows: TGTGCCAGCAGCTTGGGGTCCACCTACGAGCAGTACTTC. The J gene is TRBJ2-7, the V gene TRBV5-6; D remains unclear. The CDR3 sequence is 13 residues long. V lost 0 bases and J 2 bases, leaving 6 bases between the germline ends. Germline V gene lookup returns CDR1 SGHDT and CDR2 YYEEEE.

The CDR3 loop is CASSISGDEQYF. CDR3 bases: TGTGCCAGTAGTATATCGGGTGACGAGCAGTACTTC. The chain has TRBV19 and TRBJ2-7, with no clear D. V was clipped by 2 bases and J by 5 bases, with 7 bases between them. The germline V gene has CDR1 LNHDA and CDR2 SQIVND (reference sequence). The CDR3 spans 12 residues.

V is TRBV15 and J is TRBJ1-3; D is unresolved. Trimming stripped 0 bases from V and 9 bases from J, with 9 bases between. The CDR3 loop spans 13 amino acids. Germline V lookup: CDR1 LNHNV, CDR2 YYDKDF (reference sequence). The CDR3, as DNA: TGTGCCACCAGCAGAGATATCGGGGTCACCATATATTTT. It encodes CATSRDIGVTIYF.

The chain uses TRBV5-1 and TRBJ1-2, with 9 bases that match TRBD1. Germline values: CDR1 SGHRS, CDR2 YFSETQ. J lost 4 bases, V lost 1 base, and 5 bases had no gene match. This CDR3 is 15 amino acids long. Written as DNA, the CDR3 is TGCGCCAGCAGCTTGTTGACAGGGGGGGTCTATGGCTACACCTTC. It specifies CASSLLTGGVYGYTF.

This clone was seen a single time. CDR3 nucleotide sequence: TGTGCCAGCAAGACCCTAGCGGGAGGGCCGGAGACCCAGTACTTC. Translating gives CASKTLAGGPETQYF. The rearrangement uses TRBV7-6 and TRBJ2-5, with 12 bases lining up with TRBD2. Germline values: CDR1 SGHVS, CDR2 FNYEAQ. J gave up 5 bases and V 7 bases, and 8 bases lay outside the gene matches. The CDR3 covers 15 residues.

The chain combines TRBV10-3 with TRBJ2-7, with D perhaps assigned TRBD1 or TRBD2 (5 bases each). The CDR3 runs to 14 residues. Trimming took 8 bases from V and 3 from J, leaving 17 bases between them. Germline CDR1 is ENHRY and CDR2 is SYGVKD. The chain's CDR3 is CAIATRDRLYEQYF. CDR3 DNA sequence: TGTGCCATCGCAACCCGGGACCGCCTCTACGAGCAGTACTTC.

The chain carries TRBV19 and TRBJ2-7; 7 bases align to TRBD1. CDR1 is LNHDA, CDR2 SQIVND, per germline (reference sequence). The CDR3 sequence is 13 residues long. The trim removed 3 bases at V and 3 bases at J, leaving 2 bases unmatched. The CDR3 nucleotides read TGTGCCAGTAGTATGGGACAGAACTACGAGCAGTACTTC. This translates into CASSMGQNYEQYF.

V gene TRBV5-6 combines with J gene TRBJ2-7, with D possibly being TRBD1 or TRBD2 (5 bases each). V was shortened by 0 bases and J by 3 bases, with 10 bases between the two germline ends. Germline CDR1 SGHDT, CDR2 YYEEEE. The CDR3 is 14 residues long. The CDR3 DNA reads as TGTGCCAGCAGCTTGGGAGGGGATTTCTACGAGCAGTACTTC. Translation: CASSLGGDFYEQYF.

The chain joins TRBV5-1 to TRBJ2-3; 9 nucleotides match TRBD1. V lost 5 bases to trimming and J lost 8 bases; unmatched junction nucleotides: 12. The CDR3 has 15 amino acids. Germline V gene lookup returns CDR1 SGHRS and CDR2 YFSETQ. The DNA for the CDR3 is TGCGCCAGCAGTCTCTTCGACAGGGGGGGAGGTACGCAGTATTTT. Its translation: CASSLFDRGGGTQYF.

The chain combines TRBV5-1 with TRBJ2-7, with TRBD1 identical over 9 bases. The CDR3 extends over 13 amino acids. CDR1 is SGHRS and CDR2 is YFSETQ in the germline V gene. V dropped 0 bases and J dropped 6; count of bases not matched to a gene: 1. The DNA of the CDR3 is TGCGCCAGCAGCTTGGAACAGGGGGCCGAGCAGTACTTC. Amino acids: CASSLEQGAEQYF.

The chain employs TRBV6-5 and TRBJ1-2, with TRBD1 matching over 10 bases. The CDR3 is 13 residues long. Per germline, CDR1 MNHEY and CDR2 SVGAGI. J was trimmed by 11 bases and V by 0 bases; bases with no gene match: 3. The CDR3 DNA reads TGTGCCAGCAGTTACTCGACAGGGGGCAAGTACACCTTC. Amino acids: CASSYSTGGKYTF.

This clone was counted between two and nine times. V usage is TRBV2 and J usage is TRBJ2-2, with 16 positions matching TRBD2. With 6 bases clipped from V and 4 bases from J, the junction kept 5 bases outside the gene matches. This CDR3 is built from 17 residues. Germline assignment: CDR1 SNHLY and CDR2 FYNNEI. The CDR3 region is CASRKGLAGGPTGELFF. In DNA, the CDR3 is TGTGCCAGCAGGAAGGGACTAGCGGGGGGGCCCACCGGGGAGCTGTTTTTT.

V gene TRBV10-1 combines with J gene TRBJ1-5; 7 bases align to TRBD1. This CDR3 comprises 14 residues. Germline V gene lookup returns CDR1 WNHNN and CDR2 SYGVQD (reference sequence). Trimming cost V 4 bases and J 5 bases; bases outside gene matches: 5. The CDR3 coding sequence is TGCGCCAGCAGTGGGGAGGGGGCCCATCAGCCCCAGCATTTT. It specifies CASSGEGAHQPQHF.

The chain carries TRBV29-1 and TRBJ2-5; TRBD1 matches at 10 bases. Trimming took 6 bases from V and 5 from J; bases not matched to a gene: 6. Germline V gene data show CDR1 as SQVTM and CDR2 as ANQGSEA. This CDR3 region has 13 residues. The CDR3 nucleotides are TGCAGCGTCCGGACAGGGGGAGGCGAGACCCAGTACTTC. Its translation is CSVRTGGGETQYF.

The rearrangement uses TRBV5-5 and TRBJ1-5; no definite D call. In germline, CDR1 is SGHKS, CDR2 YYEKEE (reference sequence). Trimming stripped 4 bases from V and 2 bases from J, with 10 bases between. This CDR3 region has 14 residues. CDR3 DNA: TGTGCCAGCAGCCCGGCCGTAGGCAATCAGCCCCAGCATTTT. Translation: CASSPAVGNQPQHF.

This clone appeared once. The chain carries TRBV7-9 and TRBJ1-3; D gene uncertain. The germline gives CDR1 SEHNR, CDR2 FQNEAQ (reference sequence). This CDR3 has 15 amino acids. The ends were cut back, 2 bases at V and 0 bases at J, with 8 bases in the middle. CDR3 amino acids: CASSLTEHSGNTIYF. DNA of the CDR3: TGTGCCAGCAGCTTAACGGAACACTCTGGAAACACCATATATTTT. The full variable domain, rest sourced from reference TRBV7-9 and TRBJ1-3, is DTGVSQNPRHKITKRGQNVTFRCDPISEHNRLYWYRQTLGQGPEFLTYFQNEAQLEKSRLLSDRFSAERPKGSFSTLEIQRTEQGDSAMYLCASSLTEHSGNTIYFGEGSWLTVV.

On this clone itself: No conserved phenylalanine or tryptophan is present at the end of the CDR3, so a read error is the likely explanation. Because the CDR3's place on the DNA is in doubt, the DNA is left out and the CDR3 is given as listed by TCRdb. J is TRBJ2-7 and V is TRBV10-3; the table gives TRBD1 as D, unverified against the DNA. The CDR3 sequence runs 13 residues, both termini included. Looked up from germline, CDR1 is ENHRY and CDR2 is SYGVKD. The CDR3 is CAIRTAETGGVQL.

This chain connects TRBV6-6 to TRBJ2-2; D unresolved. The V and J ends lost 11 bases and 6 bases respectively, with 16 bases between them. The length of the CDR3 is 13 residues. Germline V CDR1 and CDR2: MNHNY, SVGAGI (reference sequence). The CDR3 sequence is CAGAGLMSGELFF. The CDR3 DNA sequence: TGTGCCGGCGCCGGGCTTATGTCCGGGGAGCTGTTTTTT.

The chain links TRBV5-6 to TRBJ2-7; D unresolved. V lost 2 bases to trimming and J lost 3 bases, with 9 bases between them. Per germline, CDR1 SGHDT and CDR2 YYEEEE. The CDR3 is made up of 13 amino acids. CDR3 DNA: TGTGCCAGCAGCTTAGGTTTGGGCTACGAGCAGTACTTC. Protein: CASSLGLGYEQYF.